The rows below give T cell receptor beta chains drawn from one sample of a study of T cell repertoires in aging, cancer and after chemotherapy. MiXCR was run by TCRdb on the multiplex PCR reads, yielding one entry per CDR3 protein. This table holds about 12,000 distinct CDR3 sequences, just over 30% found once. The sample taken for sequencing was blood. The receptors come from a human donor in good health. The donor label of this sample is uncertain. Both conserved end residues are part of each CDR3. D genes are given only for firm matches. A clone size is listed for some rows: how often the clone was seen (once, few, many), or a class if it is expanded.

D gene	V gene	J gene	clone size	CDR3 DNA	CDR3 protein
TRBD1	TRBV20-1	TRBJ2-1	NA	TGCAGTGCTAGAGATGCAGGACAGGGGGACAATGAGCAGTTCTTC	CSARDAGQGDNEQFF
TRBD1	TRBV12-3/TRBV12-4	TRBJ1-3	few	TGTGCCAGCAGTGTGGACAGGGCTGACACCATATATTTT	CASSVDRADTIYF
NA	TRBV18	TRBJ1-1	NA	TGTGCCAGCTCACCCAACAAGGCAGGATCGGCCACTGAAGCTTTCTTT	CASSPNKAGSATEAFF
NA	TRBV6-6	TRBJ2-2	medium-sized	TGTGCCAGCAGTTACGATGGGGAGCTGTTTTTT	CASSYDGELFF
TRBD2	TRBV15	TRBJ2-5	once	TGTGCCACCAGCGCCCGGGGGGGAAGGGAGACCCAGTACTTC	CATSARGGRETQYF
TRBD2	TRBV6-8	TRBJ2-1	NA	TGTGCCAGCAGTGGTGGGACTAGCGGGGGAGCCAATGAGCAGTTCTTC	CASSGGTSGGANEQFF
NA	TRBV30	TRBJ1-3	NA	TGTGCCTGGAATGCGGTCTCTGGAAACACCATATATTTT	CAWNAVSGNTIYF
TRBD2	TRBV5-5	TRBJ2-3	NA	TGTGCCAGCAGCGGGACTAGGGTAGGAGGTACGCAGTATTTT	CASSGTRVGGTQYF
TRBD2	TRBV19	TRBJ2-1	NA	TGTGCCAGTAGTATGCTTGGCGGGGGGGCCGTCCATGAGCAGTTCTTC	CASSMLGGGAVHEQFF
NA	TRBV6-1	TRBJ1-5	NA	TGTGCCAGCAGTCTTTACTCCCAGACGGGACAGCCCCAGCATTTT	CASSLYSQTGQPQHF
TRBD2	TRBV5-6	TRBJ2-1	few	TGTGCCAGCAGCTTACTAGCGGGGGGGCGAATAGGGCAGTTCTTC	CASSLLAGGRIGQFF
NA	TRBV18	TRBJ1-2	few	TGTGCCAGCTCACCAACGGCTGTTGAGGGCTACACCTTC	CASSPTAVEGYTF
NA	TRBV12-3/TRBV12-4	TRBJ2-1	NA	TGTGCCAGCAGTTTTGCGTTGTTGTGGGAGCAGTTCTTC	CASSFALLWEQFF
NA	TRBV7-9	TRBJ1-1	few	TGTGCCAGCAGCCCCCGCGGGAACACTGAAGCTTTCTTT	CASSPRGNTEAFF
NA	TRBV6-1	TRBJ2-2	few	TGTGCCAGCAGGGGGCAGCTTACCGGGGAGCTGTTTTTT	CASRGQLTGELFF
TRBD1	TRBV19	TRBJ2-7	few	TGTGCCAGTAGCCGGGACAGAGACTACGAGCAGTACTTC	CASSRDRDYEQYF
NA	TRBV12-3/TRBV12-4	TRBJ1-2	NA	TGTGCCAGCAGCCCCGGGGCGGTCAGAGACATCTATGGCTACACCTTC	CASSPGAVRDIYGYTF
TRBD2	TRBV19	TRBJ2-7	NA	TGTGCCAGTAGTCGCAGCGGGGGGTACGAGCAGTACTTC	CASSRSGGYEQYF
NA	TRBV12-3/TRBV12-4	TRBJ1-2	NA	TGTGCCAGCAGTTATGGCTTAGGGTATGGCTACACCTTC	CASSYGLGYGYTF
TRBD1	TRBV6-5	TRBJ1-3	NA	TGTGCCATCAGTGAAGGGGACAGGGCTGGAAACACCATATATTTT	CAISEGDRAGNTIYF
TRBD2	TRBV6-5	TRBJ2-1	NA	TGTGCCAGCAGTTACTCTGGGACTAACTTCGAGCAGTTCTTC	CASSYSGTNFEQFF
TRBD1	TRBV7-2	TRBJ1-2	few	TGTGCCAGCAGCCCGGGACAGGCGCAGGGCTACACCTTC	CASSPGQAQGYTF
NA	TRBV7-9	TRBJ2-1	NA	TGTGCCAGCAGCGACTACGGGGTAACATACAATGAGCAGTTCTTC	CASSDYGVTYNEQFF
NA	TRBV15	TRBJ1-1	medium-sized	TGTGCCACCAGCAGAGAGAAAGGGGTGAACACTGAAGCTTTCTTT	CATSREKGVNTEAFF
NA	TRBV20-1	TRBJ2-3	NA	TGCAGTGCTATTACAGATACGCAGTATTTT	CSAITDTQYF
NA	TRBV5-5	TRBJ2-5	few	TGTGCCAGCAGCGGCGGCCTGGATAAAGAGACCCAGTACTTC	CASSGGLDKETQYF
NA	TRBV5-6	TRBJ2-6	NA	TGTGCCAGCAGCTTACGCGTGACTGGGGCCAACGTCCTGACTTTC	CASSLRVTGANVLTF
NA	TRBV19	TRBJ1-1	NA	TGTGCCAGTAGAAGGCAGGGGAACACTGAAGCTTTCTTT	CASRRQGNTEAFF
TRBD2	TRBV5-6	TRBJ2-5	NA	TGCGCCAGCAGCTTTGGGCGGGGGGAGGAGACCCAGTACTTC	CASSFGRGEETQYF
TRBD1	TRBV27	TRBJ1-5	NA	TGTGCCAGCAAGACAGGGGGGAAGCCCCAGCATTTT	CASKTGGKPQHF
TRBD1	TRBV13	TRBJ1-1	NA	TGTGCCAGCAGCCAGAGGGGGCGGGGTGAAGCTTTCTTT	CASSQRGRGEAFF
NA	TRBV20-1	TRBJ2-5	NA	TGCAGTGCTAGAGAGTCCGGGGTGGAGACCCAGTACTTC	CSARESGVETQYF
NA	TRBV6-5	TRBJ2-5	medium-sized	TGTGCCAGCGGGTCCTACGGAGAGACCCAGTACTTC	CASGSYGETQYF
NA	TRBV27	TRBJ2-5	few	TGTGCCAGCAGTTTATCGGTAACGGGGCAAGAGACCCAGTACTTC	CASSLSVTGQETQYF
NA	TRBV18	TRBJ2-2	medium-sized	TGTGCCAGCTCACCATTCCAGGGCACCGGGGAGCTGTTTTTT	CASSPFQGTGELFF
TRBD1	TRBV7-9	TRBJ1-1	NA	TGTGCCAGCAGTCGCGGACAGGGGGAGGCAGCTTTCTTT	CASSRGQGEAAFF
NA	TRBV2	TRBJ2-1	NA	TGTGCCAGCAGGACGACCCCCGAGCAGTTCTTC	CASRTTPEQFF
NA	TRBV29-1	TRBJ2-3	medium-sized	TGCAGCGTCGGAACTGGGGCTTGGGATACGCAGTATTTT	CSVGTGAWDTQYF
TRBD2	TRBV29-1	TRBJ2-7	medium-sized	TGCAGCGTCCCCCGGGGGGGTGGGGAGCAGTACTTC	CSVPRGGGEQYF
TRBD2	TRBV6-5	TRBJ2-1	NA	TGTGCCAGCAGAAGCGGGAGGGCGGGAGACAATGAGCAGTTCTTC	CASRSGRAGDNEQFF
NA	TRBV18	TRBJ1-2	NA	TGTGCCAGATCACTCGACTATGGCTACACCTTC	CARSLDYGYTF
NA	TRBV5-8	TRBJ1-5	few	TGTGCCAGCAGCCGTACAGGGTCGGGGCAGCCCCAGCATTTT	CASSRTGSGQPQHF
NA	TRBV11-1	TRBJ1-4	medium-sized	TGTGCCAGCAGCTTACGAGGGAACAATGAAAAACTGTTTTTT	CASSLRGNNEKLFF
TRBD1	TRBV20-1	TRBJ2-1	NA	TGCAGTGCTACCCTCCGGGACAGGGTCAACAATGAGCAGTTCTTC	CSATLRDRVNNEQFF
TRBD1	TRBV6-2/TRBV6-3	TRBJ1-2	few	TGTGCCAGCAGTGGTGGGACAGGGGCTAACTATGGCTACACCTTC	CASSGGTGANYGYTF
NA	TRBV7-9	TRBJ1-2	NA	TGTGCCAGCAGCTTAATCGAGCCCAACACCTTC	CASSLIEPNTF
NA	TRBV20-1	TRBJ2-2	NA	TGCAGTGCCACGAGGGCTAACACCGGGGAGCTGTTTTTT	CSATRANTGELFF
NA	TRBV27	TRBJ1-5	few	TGTGCCAGCAGTTTGTGGTGGGGGGACGACGATCAGCCCCAGCATTTT	CASSLWWGDDDQPQHF